This passage covers 3 T cell receptor beta chains from one sample sequenced in a study of blood T cell repertoires in COVID-19. Assay used: immunoSEQ multiplex PCR; TCRdb lists only in-frame clones, some missing. The data hold more than 200,000 clones, with 70% to 90% observed a single time. The source material was peripheral blood. The origin of the receptors is a man between 18 and 29 years old with active or convalescent COVID-19.

This clone was seen a single time. The chain uses TRBV18 and TRBJ1-5; no firm D call. The germline CDR1 and CDR2 sequences are KGHSH and LQKENI. V was cut by 6 bases and J by 4 bases, with 16 bases left in between. CDR3 length: 15 amino acids. Here the CDR3 reads CASSSFVEGNQPQHF. DNA for the CDR3: TGTGCCAGCTCCAGCTTCGTCGAGGGTAATCAGCCCCAGCATTTT.

This clone was seen only a few times. V is TRBV19 and J is TRBJ1-2, with TRBD1 matching over 7 bases. The CDR3 is 15 amino acids. The V and J ends lost 5 bases and 7 bases, in that order; junction bases with no gene match: 13. Germline values: CDR1 LNHDA, CDR2 SQIVND (reference sequence). For the CDR3, the DNA is TGTGCCAGTAGTCGTCCGGCAGGGGGAAGCTTTGGCTACACCTTC. This gives the protein CASSRPAGGSFGYTF.

The V call is TRBV10-3, the J call TRBJ2-5; 7 nucleotides agree with TRBD2. CDR3 length: 13 residues. Germline V gives CDR1 ENHRY, CDR2 SYGVKD. Trimming removed 8 bases from V and 3 bases from J; junction bases left unmatched: 6. This CDR3 is CAIRLGGEETQYF. The CDR3 DNA reads TGTGCCATCCGGTTGGGGGGGGAAGAGACCCAGTACTTC.